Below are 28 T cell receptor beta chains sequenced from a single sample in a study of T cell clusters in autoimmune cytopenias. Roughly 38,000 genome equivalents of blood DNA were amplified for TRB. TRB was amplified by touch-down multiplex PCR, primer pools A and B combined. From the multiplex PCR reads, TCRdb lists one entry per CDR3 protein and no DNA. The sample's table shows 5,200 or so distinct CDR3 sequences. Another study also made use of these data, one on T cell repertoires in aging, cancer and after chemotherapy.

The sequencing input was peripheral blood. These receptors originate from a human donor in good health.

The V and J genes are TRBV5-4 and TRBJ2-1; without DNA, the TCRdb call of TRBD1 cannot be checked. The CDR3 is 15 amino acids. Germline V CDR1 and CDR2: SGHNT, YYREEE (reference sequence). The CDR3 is CASSPGQGAVDEQFF.

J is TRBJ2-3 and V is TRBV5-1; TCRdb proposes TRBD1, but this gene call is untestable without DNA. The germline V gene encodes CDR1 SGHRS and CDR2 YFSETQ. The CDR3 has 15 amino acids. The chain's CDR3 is CASSLGQTSTDTQYF.

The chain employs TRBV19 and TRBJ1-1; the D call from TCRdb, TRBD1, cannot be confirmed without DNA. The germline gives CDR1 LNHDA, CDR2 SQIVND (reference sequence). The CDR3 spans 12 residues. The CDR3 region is CATAKLQGGAFF.

CDR3 residues: CATSRVRQGGTGELFF. V and J are TRBV15 and TRBJ2-2; the TCRdb D gene call, TRBD1, has no DNA to confirm it. Germline V gives CDR1 LNHNV, CDR2 YYDKDF (reference sequence). There are 16 residues in the CDR3.

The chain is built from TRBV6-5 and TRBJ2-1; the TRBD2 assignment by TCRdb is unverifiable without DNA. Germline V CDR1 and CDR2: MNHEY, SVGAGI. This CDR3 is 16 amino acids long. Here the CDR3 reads CASSSLTGGLVYEQFF.

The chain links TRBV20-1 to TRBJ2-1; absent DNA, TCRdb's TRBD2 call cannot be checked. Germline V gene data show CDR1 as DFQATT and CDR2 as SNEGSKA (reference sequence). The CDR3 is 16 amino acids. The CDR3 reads CSARGTSGIHYNEQFF.

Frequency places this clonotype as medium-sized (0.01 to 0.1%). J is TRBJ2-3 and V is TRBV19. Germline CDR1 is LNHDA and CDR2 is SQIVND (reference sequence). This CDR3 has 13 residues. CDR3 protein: CASSIGLTDTQYF. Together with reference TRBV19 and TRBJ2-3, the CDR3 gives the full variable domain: DGGITQSPKYLFRKEGQNVTLSCEQNLNHDAMYWYRQDPGQGLRLIYYSQIVNDFQKGDIAEGYSVSREKKESFPLTVTSAQKNPTAFYLCASSIGLTDTQYFGPGTRLTVL.

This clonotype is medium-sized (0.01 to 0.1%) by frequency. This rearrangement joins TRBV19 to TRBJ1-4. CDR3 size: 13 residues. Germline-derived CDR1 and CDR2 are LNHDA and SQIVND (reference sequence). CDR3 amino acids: CASNYGGNEKLFF. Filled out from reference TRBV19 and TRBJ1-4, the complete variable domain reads DGGITQSPKYLFRKEGQNVTLSCEQNLNHDAMYWYRQDPGQGLRLIYYSQIVNDFQKGDIAEGYSVSREKKESFPLTVTSAQKNPTAFYLCASNYGGNEKLFFGSGTQLSVL.

CDR3 protein: CASTGQGGSNQPQHF. The V gene is TRBV6-1, the J gene TRBJ1-5; TCRdb lists TRBD1, though no DNA is available to test this call. The CDR3 covers 15 residues. Germline loops: CDR1 MNHNS, CDR2 SASEGT.

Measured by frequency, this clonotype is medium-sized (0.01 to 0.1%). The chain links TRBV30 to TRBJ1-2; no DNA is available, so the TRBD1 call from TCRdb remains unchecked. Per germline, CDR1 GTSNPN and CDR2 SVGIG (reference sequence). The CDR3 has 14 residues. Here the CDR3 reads CAWSVSGGKGGYTF.

CDR3 in amino acids: CASSLSGGRLLSSTDTQYF. The chain carries TRBV5-1 and TRBJ2-3; TCRdb selects TRBD1, and the lack of DNA leaves this call unchecked. There are 19 residues in the CDR3. The germline V gene has CDR1 SGHRS and CDR2 YFSETQ.

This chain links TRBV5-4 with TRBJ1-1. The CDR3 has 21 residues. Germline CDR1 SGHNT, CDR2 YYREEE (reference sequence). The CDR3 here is CASSTFLQDIGIPKSNTEAFF.

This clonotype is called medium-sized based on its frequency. The CDR3 sequence: CSVKGGDGNQPQHF. The J gene is TRBJ1-5, the V gene TRBV29-1; no DNA is available, so the TRBD1 call from TCRdb remains unchecked. CDR1 is SQVTM, CDR2 ANQGSEA, per germline. The CDR3 extends over 14 amino acids.

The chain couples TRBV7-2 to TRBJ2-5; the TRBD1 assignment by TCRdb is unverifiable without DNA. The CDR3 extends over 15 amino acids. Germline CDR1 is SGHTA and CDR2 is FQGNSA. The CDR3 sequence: CASSLGQAGEETQYF. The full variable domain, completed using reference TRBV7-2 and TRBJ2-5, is GAGVSQSPSNKVTEKGKDVELRCDPISGHTALYWYRQSLGQGLEFLIYFQGNSAPDKSGLPSDRFSAERTGGSVSTLTIQRTQQEDSAVYLCASSLGQAGEETQYFGPGTRLLVL.

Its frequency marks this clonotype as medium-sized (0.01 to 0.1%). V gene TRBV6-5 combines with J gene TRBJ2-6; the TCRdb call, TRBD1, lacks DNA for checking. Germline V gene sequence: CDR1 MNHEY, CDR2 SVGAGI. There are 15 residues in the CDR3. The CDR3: CASKGQSSGANVLTF.

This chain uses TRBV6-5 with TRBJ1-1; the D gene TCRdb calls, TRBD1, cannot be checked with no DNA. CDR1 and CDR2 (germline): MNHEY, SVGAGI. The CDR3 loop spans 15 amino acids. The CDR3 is CASSYSYRGNTEAFF.

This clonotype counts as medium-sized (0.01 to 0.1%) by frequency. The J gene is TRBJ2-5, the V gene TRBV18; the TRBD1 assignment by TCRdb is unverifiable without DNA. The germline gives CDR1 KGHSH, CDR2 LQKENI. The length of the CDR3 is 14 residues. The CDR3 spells CASSREGGGETQYF.

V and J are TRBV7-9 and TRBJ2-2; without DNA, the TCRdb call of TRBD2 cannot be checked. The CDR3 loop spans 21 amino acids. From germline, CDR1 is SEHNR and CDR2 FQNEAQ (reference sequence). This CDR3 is CASSLIPGLAGLQQNTGELFF.

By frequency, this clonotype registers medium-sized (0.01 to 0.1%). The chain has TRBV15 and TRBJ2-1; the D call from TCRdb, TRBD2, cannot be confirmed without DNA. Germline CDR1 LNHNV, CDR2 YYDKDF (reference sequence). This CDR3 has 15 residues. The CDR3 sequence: CATSTGGRASGEQFF.

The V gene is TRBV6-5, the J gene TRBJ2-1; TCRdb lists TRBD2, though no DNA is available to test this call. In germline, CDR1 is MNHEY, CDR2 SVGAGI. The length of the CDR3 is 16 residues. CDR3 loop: CASSYSRVSGSIEQFF.

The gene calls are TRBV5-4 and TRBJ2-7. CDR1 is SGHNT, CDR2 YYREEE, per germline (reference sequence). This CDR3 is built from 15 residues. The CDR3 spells CASSLDNSLTYEQYF.

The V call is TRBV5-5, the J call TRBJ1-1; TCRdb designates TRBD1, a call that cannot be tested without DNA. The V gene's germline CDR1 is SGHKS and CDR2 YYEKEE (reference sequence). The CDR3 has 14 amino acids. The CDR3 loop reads CASSRRPPNTEAFF.

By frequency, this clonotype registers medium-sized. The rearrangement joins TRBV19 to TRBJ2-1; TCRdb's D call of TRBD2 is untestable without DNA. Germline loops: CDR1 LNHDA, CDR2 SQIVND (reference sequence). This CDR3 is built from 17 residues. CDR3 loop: CASRGGRSGLSYNEQFF.

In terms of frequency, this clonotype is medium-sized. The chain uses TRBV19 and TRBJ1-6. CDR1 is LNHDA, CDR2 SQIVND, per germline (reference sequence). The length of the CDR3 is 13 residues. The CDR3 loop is CASGSSRNSPLHF.

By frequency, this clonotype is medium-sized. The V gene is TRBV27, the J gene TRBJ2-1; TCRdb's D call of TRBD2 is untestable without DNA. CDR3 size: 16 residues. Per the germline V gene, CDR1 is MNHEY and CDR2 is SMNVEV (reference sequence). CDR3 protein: CASRLAGGSSYNEQFF.

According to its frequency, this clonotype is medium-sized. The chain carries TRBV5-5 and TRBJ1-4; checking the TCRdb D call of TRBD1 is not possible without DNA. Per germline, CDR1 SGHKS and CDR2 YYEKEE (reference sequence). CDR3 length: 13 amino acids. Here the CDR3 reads CASSPQGGGKLFF.

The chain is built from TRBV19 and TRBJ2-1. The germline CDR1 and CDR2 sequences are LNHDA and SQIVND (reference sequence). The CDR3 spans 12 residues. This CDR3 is CASSIVERPQFF.

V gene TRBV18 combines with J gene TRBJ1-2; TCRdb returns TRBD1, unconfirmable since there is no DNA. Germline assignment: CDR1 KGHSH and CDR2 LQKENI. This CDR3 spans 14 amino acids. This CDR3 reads CASSPSRDRALNTF. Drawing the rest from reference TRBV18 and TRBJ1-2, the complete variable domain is NAGVMQNPRHLVRRRGQEARLRCSPMKGHSHVYWYRQLPEEGLKFMVYLQKENIIDESGMPKERFSAEFPKEGPSILRIQQVVRGDSAAYFCASSPSRDRALNTFGSGTRLTVV.